The 6 T cell receptor beta chains below all came from one sample that was sequenced in a study of cytomegalovirus exposure and HLA in healthy donors (dated by TCRdb to 2015 to 2018). Library prep was done by the immunoSEQ multiplex PCR assay. A mixture of 60 forward primers for TCR Vbeta segments and 13 reverse primers for TCR Jbeta segments was used in the multiplex PCR. The table comes from immuneACCESS by way of TCRdb, which keeps in-frame sequences with V and J called. Part of the clones is missing from these tables; in studies checked, under half for an unresolved V gene and the rest for unknown reasons. The sample yields 65,000 to 85,000 clones; 55% to 80% were counted once. The biggest ten clones account for approximately 2.1% of the sample. The sequencing input was PBMCs. The source is a woman aged 30 to 39 in good health and CMV-seronegative.

This rearrangement joins TRBV19 to TRBJ1-3; 9 positions match TRBD1. The germline V gene has CDR1 LNHDA and CDR2 SQIVND (reference sequence). V shed 7 bases and J 2 bases; nucleotides not matched to a gene: 9. This CDR3 is 16 amino acids long. CDR3 coding DNA: TGTGCCAGTACCAAGATCCGGGACAGGGCTGGAAACACCATATATTTT. Its translation is CASTKIRDRAGNTIYF.

The chain links TRBV10-3 to TRBJ2-3; D might be TRBD2 (6 bases). V was shortened by 4 bases and J by 3 bases, with 11 bases between the two germline ends. From germline, CDR1 is ENHRY and CDR2 SYGVKD. This CDR3 has 14 residues. CDR3: CAISGTGRTDTQYF. The CDR3 DNA follows: TGTGCCATCAGTGGGACGGGGAGGACAGATACGCAGTATTTT.

The V call is TRBV11-2, the J call TRBJ2-5; tentatively, D is TRBD1 (7 bases). V was trimmed by 5 bases and J by 7 bases, leaving 11 bases between them. The CDR3 has 12 residues. Germline V lookup: CDR1 SGHAT, CDR2 FQNNGV. CDR3 sequence reads: CASSTQGGTQYF. CDR3 DNA sequence: TGTGCCAGCAGCACCCAGGGGGGGACCCAGTACTTC.

This clone was detected once. The identical CDR3 is also encoded by other nucleotide sequences in the sample. The chain uses TRBV7-2 and TRBJ2-7, with TRBD2 identical over 11 bases. The trim removed 2 bases at V and 0 bases at J, leaving 0 bases unmatched. CDR1 and CDR2 (germline): SGHTA, FQGNSA. The CDR3 consists of 15 residues. CDR3: CASSLTSGSSYEQYF. As DNA, the CDR3 is TGTGCCAGCAGCTTAACTAGCGGGAGCTCCTACGAGCAGTACTTC.

The chain couples TRBV6-7 to TRBJ2-1, with D tentatively TRBD2 (7 bases). TRBV6-7 is an open reading frame, and its role is uncertain. This CDR3 comprises 17 residues. V was clipped by 0 bases and J by 9 bases, with 21 bases between them. The CDR3 region is CASSYSVAGVKGGEQFF. The DNA for the CDR3 is TGTGCCAGCAGTTACTCGGTGGCGGGGGTCAAGGGGGGTGAGCAGTTCTTC.

The V and J genes are TRBV13 and TRBJ1-2; D gene unclear. The CDR3 runs to 13 residues. In germline, CDR1 is PRHDT, CDR2 FYEKMQ (reference sequence). The V end lost 3 bases, the J end lost 0 bases, and 5 bases lay between the germline ends. CDR3 in DNA: TGTGCCAGCAGCTTGGCAACTAACTATGGCTACACCTTC. Its protein is CASSLATNYGYTF.